This T cell receptor (beta chain) comes out of a study of T cells in Graves' hyperthyroidism and ophthalmopathy. Overall study: At initial diagnosis, before any treatment had begun, peripheral blood was obtained.

RNA transcripts yielded amplified TCR beta CDR3 regions. TCR CDR3 regions were first amplified by RT-PCR with HTBI primers. Using its own MiXCR run on the multiplex PCR reads, TCRdb lists one record per CDR3 protein. The table shows approximately 690,000 distinct CDR3 sequences, with about 14% occurring only once. Germline CDR1 is MNHNS and CDR2 is SASEGT. V was trimmed by 3 bases and J by 7 bases, leaving 18 bases between them. The CDR3 has 16 amino acids. Fresh peripheral blood, 10 ml, was the source of the PBMCs. This clonotype was detected only a few times. The sequenced sample consisted of blood. This TCR was sampled from a woman between 50 and 59 years old with Graves' ophthalmopathy. V usage is TRBV6-1 and J usage is TRBJ2-2; possibly TRBD2 for D (6 bases). DNA of the CDR3: TGTGCCAGCAGTGATCCCCGGGGTAGCGGAGACGGGGAGCTGTTTTTT. Its protein is CASSDPRGSGDGELFF.